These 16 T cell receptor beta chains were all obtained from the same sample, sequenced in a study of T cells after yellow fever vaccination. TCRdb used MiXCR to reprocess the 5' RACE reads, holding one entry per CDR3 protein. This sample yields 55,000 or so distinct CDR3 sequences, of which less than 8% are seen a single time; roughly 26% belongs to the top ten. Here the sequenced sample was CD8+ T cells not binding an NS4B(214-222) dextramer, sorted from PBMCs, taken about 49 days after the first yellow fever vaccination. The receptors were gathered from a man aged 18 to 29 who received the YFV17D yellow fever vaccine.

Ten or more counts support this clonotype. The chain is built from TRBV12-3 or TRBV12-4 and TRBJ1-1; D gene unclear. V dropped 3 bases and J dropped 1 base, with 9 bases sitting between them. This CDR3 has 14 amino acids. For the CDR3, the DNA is TGTGCCAGCAGTTTGTCGCCAGGGAACACTGAAGCTTTCTTT. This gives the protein CASSLSPGNTEAFF.

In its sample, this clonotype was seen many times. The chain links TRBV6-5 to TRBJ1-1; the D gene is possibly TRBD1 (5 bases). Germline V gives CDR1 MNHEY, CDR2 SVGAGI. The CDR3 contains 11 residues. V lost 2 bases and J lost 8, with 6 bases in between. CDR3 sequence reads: CASSYGGEAFF. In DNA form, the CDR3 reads TGTGCCAGCAGTTACGGGGGAGAAGCTTTCTTT.

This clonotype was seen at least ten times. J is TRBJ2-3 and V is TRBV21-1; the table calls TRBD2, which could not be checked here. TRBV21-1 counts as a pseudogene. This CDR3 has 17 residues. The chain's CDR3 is CASSKAQASGEIDTQYF. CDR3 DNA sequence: TGTGCCAGCAGCAAAGCGCAGGCTAGCGGGGAGATAGATACGCAGTATTTT.

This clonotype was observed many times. For the CDR3, the DNA is TGTGCCAGCAGTTACCTGACAGGGGGCCAAGAGACCCAGTACTTC. It specifies CASSYLTGGQETQYF. The chain couples TRBV6-2 or TRBV6-3 to TRBJ2-5; TRBD1 matches at 9 bases. Germline trimming cut 2 bases from V and 1 base from J; bases unmatched to any gene: 2. From germline, CDR1 is MNHEY and CDR2 SVGEGT. CDR3 length equals 15 residues.

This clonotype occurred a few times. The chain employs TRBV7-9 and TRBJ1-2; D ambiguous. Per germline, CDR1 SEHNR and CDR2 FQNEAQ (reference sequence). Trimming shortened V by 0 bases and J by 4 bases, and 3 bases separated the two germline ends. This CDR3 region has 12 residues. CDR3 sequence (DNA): TGTGCCAGCAGCTTAGCGGCCTATGGCTACACCTTC. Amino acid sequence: CASSLAAYGYTF.

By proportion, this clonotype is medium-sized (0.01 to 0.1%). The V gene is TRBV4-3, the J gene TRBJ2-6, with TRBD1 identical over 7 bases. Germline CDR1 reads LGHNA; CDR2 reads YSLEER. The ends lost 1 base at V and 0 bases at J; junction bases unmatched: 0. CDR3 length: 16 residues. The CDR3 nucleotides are TGCGCCAGCAGCCAAGCAGGGGGCTCTGGGGCCAACGTCCTGACTTTC. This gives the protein CASSQAGGSGANVLTF.

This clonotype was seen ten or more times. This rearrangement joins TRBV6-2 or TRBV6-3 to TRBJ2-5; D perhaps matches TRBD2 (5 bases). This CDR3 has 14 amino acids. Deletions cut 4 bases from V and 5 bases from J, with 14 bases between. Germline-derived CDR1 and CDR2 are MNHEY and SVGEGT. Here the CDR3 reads CASSSTSLWETQYF. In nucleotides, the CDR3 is TGTGCCAGCAGTTCCACTAGTCTCTGGGAGACCCAGTACTTC.

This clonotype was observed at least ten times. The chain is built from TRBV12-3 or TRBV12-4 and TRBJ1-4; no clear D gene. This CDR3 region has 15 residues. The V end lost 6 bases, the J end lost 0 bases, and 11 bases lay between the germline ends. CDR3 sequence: CASRRRDATNEKLFF. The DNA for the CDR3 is TGTGCCAGCAGGCGCCGTGATGCAACTAATGAAAAACTGTTTTTT.

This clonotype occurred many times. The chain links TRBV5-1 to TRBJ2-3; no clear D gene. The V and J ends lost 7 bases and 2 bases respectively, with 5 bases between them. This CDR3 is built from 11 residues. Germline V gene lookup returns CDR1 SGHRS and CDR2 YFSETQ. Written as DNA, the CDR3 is TGCGCCAGCGGACCCACAGATACGCAGTATTTT. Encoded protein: CASGPTDTQYF. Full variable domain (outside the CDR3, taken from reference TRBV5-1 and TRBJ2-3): KAGVTQTPRYLIKTRGQQVTLSCSPISGHRSVSWYQQTPGQGLQFLFEYFSETQRNKGNFPGRFSGRQFSNSRSEMNVSTLELGDSALYLCASGPTDTQYFGPGTRLTVL.

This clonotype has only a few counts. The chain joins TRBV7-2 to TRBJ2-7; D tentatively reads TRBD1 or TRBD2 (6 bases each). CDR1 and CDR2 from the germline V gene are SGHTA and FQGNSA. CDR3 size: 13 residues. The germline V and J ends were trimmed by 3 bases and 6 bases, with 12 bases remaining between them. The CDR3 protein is CASSFGGRGEQYF. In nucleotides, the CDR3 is TGTGCCAGCAGCTTTGGGGGGCGGGGCGAGCAGTACTTC. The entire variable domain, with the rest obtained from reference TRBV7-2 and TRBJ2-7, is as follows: GAGVSQSPSNKVTEKGKDVELRCDPISGHTALYWYRQSLGQGLEFLIYFQGNSAPDKSGLPSDRFSAERTGGSVSTLTIQRTQQEDSAVYLCASSFGGRGEQYFGPGTRLTVT.

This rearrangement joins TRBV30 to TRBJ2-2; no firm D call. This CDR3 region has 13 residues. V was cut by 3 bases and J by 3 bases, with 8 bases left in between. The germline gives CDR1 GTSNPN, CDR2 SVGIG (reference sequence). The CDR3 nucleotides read TGTGCCTGGAGCCTGAGGTACACCGGGGAGCTGTTTTTT. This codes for CAWSLRYTGELFF.

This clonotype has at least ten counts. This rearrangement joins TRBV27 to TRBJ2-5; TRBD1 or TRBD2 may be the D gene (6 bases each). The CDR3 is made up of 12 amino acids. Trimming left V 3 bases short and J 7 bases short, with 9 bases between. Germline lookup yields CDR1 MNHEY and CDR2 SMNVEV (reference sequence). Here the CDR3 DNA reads TGTGCCAGCAGTTTCAAGGGGGGGACCCAGTACTTC. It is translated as CASSFKGGTQYF.

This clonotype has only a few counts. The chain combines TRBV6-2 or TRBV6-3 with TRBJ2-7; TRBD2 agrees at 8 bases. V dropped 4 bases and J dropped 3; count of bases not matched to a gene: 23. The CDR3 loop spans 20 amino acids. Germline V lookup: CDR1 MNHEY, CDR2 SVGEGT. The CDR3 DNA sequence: TGTGCCAGCAGTTGGGCCCGCGGGGGGCTGACGTGGATTAGGGACTACGAGCAGTACTTC. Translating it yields CASSWARGGLTWIRDYEQYF.

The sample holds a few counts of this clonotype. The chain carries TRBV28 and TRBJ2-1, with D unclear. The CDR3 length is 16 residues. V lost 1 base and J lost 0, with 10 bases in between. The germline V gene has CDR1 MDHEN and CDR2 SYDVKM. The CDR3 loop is CASSLSSGTSYNEQFF. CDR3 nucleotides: TGTGCCAGCAGTTTATCCTCCGGAACCTCCTACAATGAGCAGTTCTTC.

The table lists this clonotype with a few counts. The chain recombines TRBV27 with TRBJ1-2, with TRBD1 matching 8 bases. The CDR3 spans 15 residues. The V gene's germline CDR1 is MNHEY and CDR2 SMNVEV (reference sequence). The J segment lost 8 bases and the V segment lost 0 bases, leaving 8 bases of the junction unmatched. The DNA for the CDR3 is TGTGCCAGCAGTTTATCGCTCCCCCAGGGGGCCGGCTACACCTTC. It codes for CASSLSLPQGAGYTF.

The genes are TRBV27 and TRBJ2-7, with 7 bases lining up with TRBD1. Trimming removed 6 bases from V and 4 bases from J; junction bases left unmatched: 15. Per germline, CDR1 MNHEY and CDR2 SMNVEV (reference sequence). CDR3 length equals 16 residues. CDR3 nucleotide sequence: TGTGCCAGCAGCAAAACTCTTGACAGGGATAATTACGAGCAGTACTTC. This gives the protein CASSKTLDRDNYEQYF.